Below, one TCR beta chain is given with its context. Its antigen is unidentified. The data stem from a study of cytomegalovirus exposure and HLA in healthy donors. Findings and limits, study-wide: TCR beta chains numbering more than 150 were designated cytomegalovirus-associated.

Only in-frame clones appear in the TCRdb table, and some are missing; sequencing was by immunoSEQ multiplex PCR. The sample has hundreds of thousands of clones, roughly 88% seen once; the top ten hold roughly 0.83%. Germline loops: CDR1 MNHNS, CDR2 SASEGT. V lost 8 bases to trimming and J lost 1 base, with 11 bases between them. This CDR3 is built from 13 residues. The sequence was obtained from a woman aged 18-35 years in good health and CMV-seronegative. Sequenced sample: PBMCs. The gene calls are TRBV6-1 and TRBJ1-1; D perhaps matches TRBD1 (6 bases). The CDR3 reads CASFRTENTEAFF. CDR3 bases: TGTGCCAGCTTTAGGACAGAGAACACTGAAGCTTTCTTT.